This T cell receptor (beta chain) was sequenced during a study of neurological immune-mediated disorders. This clonotype occurred many times. The germline gives CDR1 MNHEY, CDR2 SMNVEV (reference sequence). V was pared by 8 bases and J by 7 bases, with 15 bases between. The CDR3 sequence is 14 residues long. TCRdb used MiXCR to reprocess the 5' RACE reads, holding one entry per CDR3 protein. This table holds about 48,000 distinct CDR3 sequences, under 2% found once. Material for sequencing was PBMCs. This chain links TRBV27 with TRBJ1-6; D gene uncertain. This TCR derives from a woman between 35 and 50 years old with multiple sclerosis. CDR3 nucleotide sequence: TGTGCCAGCGGAGTAGAACTGGCAAATTCACCCCTCCACTTT. This gives the protein CASGVELANSPLHF.